The 19 T cell receptor beta chains below come from one sample, sequenced in a study of T cells in Graves' hyperthyroidism and ophthalmopathy. It was RNA transcripts that yielded the amplified TCR beta CDR3 regions. The TCR CDR3 was amplified in a first-round RT-PCR using the HTBI primer set. TCRdb called the multiplex PCR reads again in MiXCR, with one record for every CDR3 protein. The sample lists roughly 420,000 distinct CDR3 sequences; about 15% were seen once. Sample: blood. The receptors derive from a woman between 18 and 29 years old with Graves' hyperthyroidism.

This clonotype was picked up a small number of times. This chain uses TRBV13 with TRBJ1-3; D uncertain. This CDR3 is 15 amino acids long. The germline V gene encodes CDR1 PRHDT and CDR2 FYEKMQ (reference sequence). Trimming removed 1 base from V and 2 bases from J, with 9 bases in between. The CDR3 reads CASSLEGVAGNTIYF. DNA for the CDR3: TGTGCCAGCAGCTTAGAGGGAGTTGCTGGAAACACCATATATTTT.

This clonotype was seen repeatedly, ten times or more. J is TRBJ2-1 and V is TRBV12-3 or TRBV12-4; D unclear. Between the trimmed V and J ends, which lost 3 bases and 7 bases, there was a span of 10 bases. This CDR3 has 13 residues. As DNA, the CDR3 is TGTGCCAGCAGTTTGGTGGTCGTGAATGAGCAGTTCTTC. As protein: CASSLVVVNEQFF.

The chain carries TRBV19 and TRBJ2-2; a possible D gene is TRBD1 (5 bases). Germline V lookup: CDR1 LNHDA, CDR2 SQIVND (reference sequence). The length of the CDR3 is 16 residues. Trimming left V 3 bases short and J 1 base short, with 12 bases between. The CDR3 sequence is CASSIYDSRNTGELFF. Here the CDR3 DNA reads TGTGCCAGTAGTATTTACGACAGTAGGAACACCGGGGAGCTGTTTTTT.

The sample holds many counts of this clonotype. The rearrangement uses TRBV28 and TRBJ1-5, with 9 bases lining up with TRBD1. CDR3 length: 16 amino acids. Germline loops: CDR1 MDHEN, CDR2 SYDVKM. Trimming cost V 7 bases and J 6 bases; bases outside gene matches: 13. DNA for the CDR3: TGTGCCAGCACCTCAACAGCCGGGACAGGGCTTCAGCCCCAGCATTTT. This translates into CASTSTAGTGLQPQHF.

This chain connects TRBV6-1 to TRBJ1-2; D gene uncertain. This CDR3 has 13 amino acids. The germline gives CDR1 MNHNS, CDR2 SASEGT. With 4 bases removed from V and 6 bases from J, the gap between germline ends came to 12 bases. DNA of the CDR3: TGTGCCAGCAGTGTCGGCAGTGGCGATGGCTACACCTTC. Translated, it gives CASSVGSGDGYTF.

The chain couples TRBV9 to TRBJ2-1; D gene uncertain. The germline CDR1 and CDR2 sequences are SGDLS and YYNGEE. Trimming left V 2 bases short and J 5 bases short, with 8 bases between. The CDR3 spans 13 residues. CDR3: CASSVGGNNEQFF. DNA of the CDR3: TGTGCCAGCAGCGTGGGCGGAAACAATGAGCAGTTCTTC.

As DNA, the CDR3 is TGTGCCAGCAGTTACTCCGATACAAACACTGAAGCTTTCTTT. As protein: CASSYSDTNTEAFF. This chain uses TRBV6-5 with TRBJ1-1, with no clear D. The V gene lost 0 bases and the J gene lost 2 bases, with 7 bases spanning the gap. The CDR3 consists of 14 residues. The germline CDR1 and CDR2 sequences are MNHEY and SVGAGI.

This clonotype has more than one count but fewer than ten. The chain has TRBV7-2 and TRBJ1-2, with 10 bases lining up with TRBD1. In germline, CDR1 is SGHTA, CDR2 FQGNSA. Germline trimming cut 1 base from V and 5 bases from J; bases unmatched to any gene: 16. This CDR3 spans 19 amino acids. The CDR3 is CASSLEGVTGGLRRYGYTF. Written as DNA, the CDR3 is TGTGCCAGCAGCTTAGAGGGAGTGACAGGGGGCCTCCGGAGGTATGGCTACACCTTC. The full variable domain, with the rest looked up from reference TRBV7-2 and TRBJ1-2, is GAGVSQSPSNKVTEKGKDVELRCDPISGHTALYWYRQSLGQGLEFLIYFQGNSAPDKSGLPSDRFSAERTGGSVSTLTIQRTQQEDSAVYLCASSLEGVTGGLRRYGYTFGSGTRLTVV.

The chain has TRBV7-9 and TRBJ1-1, with no clear D. The CDR3 sequence is 11 residues long. Trimming took 5 bases from V and 8 from J, leaving 9 bases between them. Germline assignment: CDR1 SEHNR and CDR2 FQNEAQ (reference sequence). CDR3 residues: CASSGGREAFF. CDR3 DNA: TGTGCCAGCAGCGGTGGTCGAGAAGCTTTCTTT.

This clonotype was counted many times. The chain joins TRBV12-3 or TRBV12-4 to TRBJ1-2; unclear D gene. V was cut by 8 bases and J by 4 bases, with 17 bases left in between. The length of the CDR3 is 14 residues. CDR3 bases: TGTGCCAGCGCTCTCCTCCAGGCGGGCTATGGCTACACCTTC. This gives the protein CASALLQAGYGYTF.

The chain employs TRBV7-9 and TRBJ1-6; D possibly corresponds to TRBD1 (6 bases). The CDR3 is 15 residues long. The germline V gene has CDR1 SEHNR and CDR2 FQNEAQ (reference sequence). Deletions cut 6 bases from V and 8 bases from J, with 17 bases between. The CDR3 DNA reads TGTGCCAGCAGTCGTCCTACAGGGAGGGATTCACCCCTCCACTTT. This sequence encodes CASSRPTGRDSPLHF.

This clonotype occurred many times. This chain uses TRBV5-1 with TRBJ1-2; D might be TRBD1 (6 bases). Germline loops: CDR1 SGHRS, CDR2 YFSETQ. The CDR3 contains 15 residues. V shed 4 bases and J shed 0 bases, with 13 bases lying between them. In DNA, the CDR3 is TGCGCCAGCAGCCCAACACAGGGACCTAACTATGGCTACACCTTC. This translates into CASSPTQGPNYGYTF.

This clonotype has ten or more counts. The V gene is TRBV20-1, the J gene TRBJ2-1, with 7 nucleotides matching TRBD2. CDR1 is DFQATT and CDR2 is SNEGSKA in the germline V gene (reference sequence). With V trimmed by 0 bases and J by 6 bases, 11 bases remained unmatched. The CDR3 extends over 16 amino acids. The CDR3 protein is CSARDPSAGVVNEQFF. The CDR3 DNA reads as TGCAGTGCTAGAGATCCGTCTGCGGGGGTCGTCAATGAGCAGTTCTTC.

Of note for this clonotype: With a much larger clone just one base away, this may be a read error. The V gene is TRBV7-3, the J gene TRBJ2-1; D unclear. The CDR3 loop spans 14 amino acids. The germline V gene has CDR1 SGHTA and CDR2 FQGTGA. V lost 5 bases and J lost 6, with 14 bases in between. This chain's CDR3 is CASSHPDGLNEQFF. For the CDR3, the DNA is TGTGCCAGCAGCCACCCGGACGGGCTCAATGAGCAGTTCTTC.

This chain uses TRBV5-6 with TRBJ1-2; 12 nucleotides match TRBD1. The CDR3 loop spans 15 amino acids. Per the germline V gene, CDR1 is SGHDT and CDR2 is YYEEEE. V lost 4 bases to trimming and J lost 4 bases; unmatched junction nucleotides: 5. For the CDR3, the DNA is TGTGCCAGCAGCATCGGGACAGGGGGCTTCTATGGCTACACCTTC. Its translation is CASSIGTGGFYGYTF. Combining the CDR3 with reference TRBV5-6 and TRBJ1-2 gives the whole variable domain DAGVTQSPTHLIKTRGQQVTLRCSPKSGHDTVSWYQQALGQGPQFIFQYYEEEERQRGNFPDRFSGHQFPNYSSELNVNALLLGDSALYLCASSIGTGGFYGYTFGSGTRLTVV.

At least ten counts were recorded for this clonotype. J is TRBJ2-1 and V is TRBV20-1, with a possible D match to TRBD1 (5 bases). Germline V gene sequence: CDR1 DFQATT, CDR2 SNEGSKA (reference sequence). The CDR3 spans 16 residues. V was trimmed by 2 bases and J by 4 bases, leaving 18 bases between them. The CDR3 coding sequence is TGCAGTGCTAGACAGTCCAGGGTCGGAGTATACAATGAGCAGTTCTTC. Encoded protein: CSARQSRVGVYNEQFF.

The chain combines TRBV7-9 with TRBJ2-3; 7 nucleotides agree with TRBD2. The germline V gene encodes CDR1 SEHNR and CDR2 FQNEAQ (reference sequence). This CDR3 region has 18 residues. V was pared by 1 base and J by 2 bases, with 12 bases of the junction left unmatched. DNA for the CDR3: TGTGCCAGCAGCTTAGACCGGACTAGACAAATCTACACAGATACGCAGTATTTT. This gives the protein CASSLDRTRQIYTDTQYF.

This clonotype has at least ten counts. This chain uses TRBV24-1 with TRBJ2-7; maybe TRBD1 (7 bases). CDR3 length: 14 amino acids. V gave up 7 bases and J gave up 7 bases, with 19 bases separating them. Germline CDR1 reads KGHDR; CDR2 reads SFDVKD. CDR3 region: CATSAGQLFGEQYF. Written as DNA, the CDR3 is TGTGCCACCAGCGCGGGACAGCTATTTGGGGAGCAGTACTTC.

There are many counts of this clonotype. The chain employs TRBV12-3 or TRBV12-4 and TRBJ1-1; TRBD1 might be the D (6 bases). V was trimmed by 5 bases and J by 1 base, leaving 14 bases between them. CDR3 length equals 15 residues. The CDR3 region is CASSLLGQKNTEAFF. The CDR3 nucleotides read TGTGCCAGCAGTCTACTGGGACAAAAGAACACTGAAGCTTTCTTT.